The sequence of this T cell receptor beta chain was determined in a study of cytomegalovirus exposure and HLA in healthy donors. Nominally healthy donors were sampled, though unrecorded immune exposures were likely. Notes on the study in general: A later analysis showed that HLA-associated TCR beta chains had undergone more clonal expansion than equally common others.

As for this clone: As yet, its antigen is unknown.

Primers included in the PCR were 60 Vbeta and 13 Jbeta primers. Using immunoSEQ multiplex PCR, the repertoire was profiled, and TCRdb retains in-frame clones only, with some absent. Its table records 100,000 or so clones. Germline V gives CDR1 SGHRS, CDR2 YFSETQ. This CDR3 is built from 13 residues. The V end lost 1 base, the J end lost 8 bases, and 10 bases lay between the germline ends. The gene calls are TRBV5-1 and TRBJ2-1; D possibly corresponds to TRBD2 (5 bases). The TCR comes from a man aged 50 or older in good health and CMV-seronegative. Sample: PBMCs. CDR3 nucleotides: TGCGCCAGCAGCTTGACTAGTTTGGATGAGCAGTTCTTC. Translation: CASSLTSLDEQFF.